This T cell receptor beta chain derives from a study of response to subunit inactivated influenza vaccine. TCRdb re-derived calls from the RT-PCR reads in MiXCR, one entry per CDR3 protein. This sample has fewer than 750,000 distinct CDR3 sequences, with 14% found just once. The sequencing used PBMCs from blood, collected 11 to 12 days after vaccination. The source is a man aged 50-59 years who received an inactivated influenza vaccine.

In DNA form, the CDR3 reads TGCGCCAGCAGCCAAGATCCAGGGGACGAGCAGTACTTC. Protein sequence: CASSQDPGDEQYF. V usage is TRBV4-3 and J usage is TRBJ2-7, with D possibly matching TRBD1 (6 bases). Germline CDR1 reads LGHNA; CDR2 reads YSLEER. Trimming removed 0 bases at V and 5 bases at J, with 8 bases between. This CDR3 spans 13 amino acids.